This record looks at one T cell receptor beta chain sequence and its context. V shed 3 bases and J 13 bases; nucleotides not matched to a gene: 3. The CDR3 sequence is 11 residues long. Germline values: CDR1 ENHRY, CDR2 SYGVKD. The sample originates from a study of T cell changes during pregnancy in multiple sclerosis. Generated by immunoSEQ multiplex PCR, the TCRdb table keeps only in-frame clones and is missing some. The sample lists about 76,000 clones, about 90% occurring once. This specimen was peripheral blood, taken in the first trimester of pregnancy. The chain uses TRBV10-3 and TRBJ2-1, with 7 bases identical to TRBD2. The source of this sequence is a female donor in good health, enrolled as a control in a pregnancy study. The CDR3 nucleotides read TGTGCCATCAGTGATAAGCGGGAACAGTTCTTC. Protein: CAISDKREQFF.